This TCR beta chain was retrieved from a study of OX40 agonist ivuxolimab in advanced cancers. The study, taken as a whole, reports: Doses of 0.1 to 3.0 mg/kg were accompanied by clonal expansion of CD4+ and CD8+ blood T cells by week 6.

V shed 5 bases and J shed 3 bases, with 11 bases lying between them. Germline assignment: CDR1 MDHEN and CDR2 SYDVKM. This CDR3 has 14 residues. Produced via immunoSEQ multiplex PCR; TCRdb's table is partial and in-frame only. This table has 60,000 or so clones, 84% appearing once. Of note for this clone: What it binds is not known.

On cycle 4 day 1 and cycle 7 day 1, as well as at baseline, blood was sampled. The sequencing here drew on CD4+ or CD8+ T cells sorted from blood, taken in a trial of the OX40 agonist ivuxolimab. This receptor was obtained from an adult with an advanced solid tumor such as melanoma, head and neck, liver or kidney cancer. The chain carries TRBV28 and TRBJ2-1; D gene uncertain. CDR3 amino acids: CASSRNDGYNEQFF. CDR3 nucleotides: TGTGCCAGCAGTCGTAACGACGGCTACAATGAGCAGTTCTTC.